One sample yielded the 3 T cell receptor beta chains listed below, sequenced in a study of T cell responses to AZD1222 COVID-19 vaccine. Some clones are missing from TCRdb's copy, which holds only in-frame ones; the method was immunoSEQ multiplex PCR. The sample includes 90,000 to 150,000 clones, about 88% of them seen just once. Here the sequenced sample was peripheral blood, taken on day 0 of AZD1222 vaccination. The receptors here all came from an adult in good health.

The J gene is TRBJ2-3, the V gene TRBV5-4; 13 bases are a match to TRBD2. Germline V gene data show CDR1 as SGHNT and CDR2 as YYREEE (reference sequence). The J segment lost 3 bases and the V segment lost 5 bases, leaving 6 bases of the junction unmatched. This CDR3 region has 16 residues. CDR3 residues: CASRGGLAGETDTQYF. CDR3 DNA sequence: TGTGCCAGCAGGGGCGGACTAGCGGGAGAAACAGATACGCAGTATTTT.

This chain uses TRBV3-1 (or the pseudogene TRBV3-2) with TRBJ2-5; TRBD2 aligns across 8 bases. J gave up 2 bases and V 4 bases, and 6 bases lay outside the gene matches. The CDR3 extends over 15 amino acids. Germline V gene sequence: CDR1 LGHDT, CDR2 YNNKEL (reference sequence). CDR3 loop: CASSPSGRIQETQYF. The CDR3 DNA follows: TGTGCCAGCAGCCCTAGCGGGCGAATACAAGAGACCCAGTACTTC.

V and J are TRBV5-6 and TRBJ2-7; no firm D call. The V end lost 0 bases, the J end lost 1 base, and 11 bases lay between the germline ends. This CDR3 region has 15 residues. Per germline, CDR1 SGHDT and CDR2 YYEEEE. The CDR3 region has the DNA TGTGCCAGCAGCTTGGGATTGGGCCAGTCCTACGAGCAGTACTTC. Residues: CASSLGLGQSYEQYF.